The clone carrying this T cell receptor (beta chain) was found once. What it binds is not known. Trimming stripped 6 bases from V and 9 bases from J, with 18 bases between. Germline values: CDR1 SNHLY, CDR2 FYNNEI. This CDR3 is 15 amino acids long. Some clones are missing from TCRdb's copy, which holds only in-frame ones; the method was immunoSEQ multiplex PCR. This sample has just under 75,000 clones, with 75% to 95% found just once. These data come from a study of OX40 agonist ivuxolimab in advanced cancers. Study background: As their treatment, patients were administered ivuxolimab, an agonistic anti-OX40 (CD134) antibody.

General study findings and limits: It was also the case that some nonresponders had low normalized T-cell clonal expansion.

If patients had autoimmune disease history or systemic immunosuppression, they were excluded. Blood got drawn at baseline, again on cycle 4 day 1, and then on cycle 7 day 1. The chain recombines TRBV2 with TRBJ1-6; tentatively, D is TRBD1 (5 bases). The source was CD4+ or CD8+ T cells sorted from blood, collected in a trial of the OX40 agonist ivuxolimab. This TCR came from an adult with an advanced solid tumor such as melanoma, head and neck, liver or kidney cancer. CDR3 DNA: TGTGCCAGCAGGTTGGAGGGGATGGGCCTTTCACCCCTCCACTTT. The encoded protein is CASRLEGMGLSPLHF. Full variable domain (outside the CDR3, taken from reference TRBV2 and TRBJ1-6): EPEVTQTPSHQVTQMGQEVILRCVPISNHLYFYWYRQILGQKVEFLVSFYNNEISEKSEIFDDQFSVERPDGSNFTLKIRSTKLEDSAMYFCASRLEGMGLSPLHFGNGTRLTVT.